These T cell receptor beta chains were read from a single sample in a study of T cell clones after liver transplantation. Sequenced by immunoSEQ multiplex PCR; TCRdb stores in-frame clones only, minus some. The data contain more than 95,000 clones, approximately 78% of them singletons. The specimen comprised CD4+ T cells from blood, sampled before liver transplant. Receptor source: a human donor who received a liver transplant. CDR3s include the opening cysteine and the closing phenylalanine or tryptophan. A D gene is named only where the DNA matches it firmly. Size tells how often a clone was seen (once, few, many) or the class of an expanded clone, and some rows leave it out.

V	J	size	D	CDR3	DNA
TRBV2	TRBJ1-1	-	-	CASSAVRTITEAFF	TGTGCCAGCAGTGCAGTCAGAACGATCACTGAAGCTTTCTTT
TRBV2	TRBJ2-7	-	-	CASSYTRVLLSPSEQYF	TGTGCCAGCAGCTACACGCGGGTACTACTTAGCCCCTCCGAGCAGTACTTC
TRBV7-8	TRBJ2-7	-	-	CASSASGLSTNEQYF	TGTGCCAGCAGCGCGTCGGGACTGTCGACCAACGAGCAGTACTTC
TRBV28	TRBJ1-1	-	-	CASRTTGYTEAFF	TGTGCCAGCAGAACAACAGGGTATACTGAAGCTTTCTTT
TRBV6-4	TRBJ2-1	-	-	CASSAREGYNEQFF	TGTGCCAGCAGTGCCCGTGAGGGGTATAATGAGCAGTTCTTC
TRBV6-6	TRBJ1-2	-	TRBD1	CASSPDRTGGYTF	TGTGCCAGCAGTCCAGACCGGACAGGTGGCTACACCTTC
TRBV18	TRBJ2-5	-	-	CASSGRIQETQYF	TGTGCCAGCTCAGGGCGGATCCAAGAGACCCAGTACTTC
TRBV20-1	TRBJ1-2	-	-	CSASHGYTF	TGCAGTGCTAGTCATGGCTACACCTTC
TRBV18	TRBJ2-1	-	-	CASFPGTGTYNEQFF	TGTGCCAGCTTCCCGGGCACAGGGACCTACAATGAGCAGTTCTTC
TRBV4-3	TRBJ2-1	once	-	CASSQLVAINEQFF	TGCGCCAGCAGCCAGCTAGTGGCTATAAATGAGCAGTTCTTC
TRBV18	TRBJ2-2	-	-	CASSPWQFANTGELFF	TGTGCCAGCTCACCATGGCAGTTTGCGAACACCGGGGAGCTGTTTTTT
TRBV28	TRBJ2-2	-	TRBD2	CASISWTSLTGELFF	TGTGCCAGCATTTCCTGGACTAGCCTCACCGGGGAGCTGTTTTTT
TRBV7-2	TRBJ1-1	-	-	CASRDRPPKNTEAFF	TGTGCCAGCAGAGACCGACCCCCGAAGAACACTGAAGCTTTCTTT
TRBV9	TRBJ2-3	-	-	CASSAGTLQYF	TGTGCCAGCAGCGCCGGGACTCTGCAGTATTTT
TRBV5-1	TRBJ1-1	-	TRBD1	CASSLVGTGETEAFF	TGCGCCAGCAGCTTGGTAGGGACAGGGGAAACTGAAGCTTTCTTT
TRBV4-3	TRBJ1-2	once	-	CASSHSEGYNYGYTF	TGCGCCAGCAGCCATTCGGAGGGATATAACTATGGCTACACCTTC
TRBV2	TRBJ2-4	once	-	CASRQEPQNIQYF	TGTGCCAGCCGGCAGGAGCCTCAAAACATTCAGTACTTC
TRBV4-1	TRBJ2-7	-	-	CASSQEGNRAYEQYF	TGCGCCAGCAGCCAAGAAGGGAACCGCGCCTACGAGCAGTACTTC
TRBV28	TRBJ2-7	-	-	CASSLVGAVYEQYF	TGTGCCAGCAGTTTAGTCGGCGCTGTCTACGAGCAGTACTTC
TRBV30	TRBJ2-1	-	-	CAWSLRSYEQFF	TGTGCCTGGAGTCTGAGAAGCTATGAGCAGTTCTTC
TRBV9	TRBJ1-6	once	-	CASSPQRVPNSPLHF	TGTGCCAGCAGCCCCCAAAGGGTTCCTAATTCACCCCTCCACTTT
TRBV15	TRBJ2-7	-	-	CATGRGPYEQYF	TGTGCCACCGGAAGAGGGCCTTACGAGCAGTACTTC
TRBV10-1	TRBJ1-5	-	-	CASSEPGGSNQPQHF	TGCGCCAGCAGTGAGCCGGGAGGGAGCAATCAGCCCCAGCATTTT
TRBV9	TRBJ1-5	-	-	CASSVGEGRNQPQHF	TGTGCCAGCAGCGTAGGTGAGGGTCGGAATCAGCCCCAGCATTTT
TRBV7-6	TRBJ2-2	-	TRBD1	CASSLAQGGSTGELFF	TGTGCCAGCAGCTTAGCACAGGGGGGTTCCACCGGGGAGCTGTTTTTT
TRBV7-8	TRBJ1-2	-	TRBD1	CASSLGAGGNGGYGYTF	TGTGCCAGCAGCTTAGGCGCAGGGGGCAACGGAGGCTATGGCTACACCTTC
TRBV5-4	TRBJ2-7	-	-	CASSLEGSGNYEQYF	TGTGCCAGCAGCTTGGAAGGGTCGGGGAACTACGAGCAGTACTTC
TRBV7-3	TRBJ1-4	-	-	CASSRANSWGEKLFF	TGTGCCAGCAGCCGGGCCAACTCCTGGGGGGAAAAACTGTTTTTT
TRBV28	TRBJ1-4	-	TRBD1	CASSVTGGAEKLFF	TGTGCCAGCAGTGTAACAGGGGGCGCGGAGAAACTGTTTTTT
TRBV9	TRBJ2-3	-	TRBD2	CASSASGRTTDTQYF	TGTGCCAGCAGCGCTAGCGGGAGGACAACAGATACGCAGTATTTT
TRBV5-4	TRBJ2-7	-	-	CASSSPLTYEQYF	TGTGCCAGCAGCTCTCCGTTGACCTACGAGCAGTACTTC
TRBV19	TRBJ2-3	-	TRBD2	CASGDMAGGPNTQYF	TGTGCCAGTGGGGACATGGCGGGAGGGCCGAATACGCAGTATTTT
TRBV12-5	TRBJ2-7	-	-	CASGLLTVYYEQYF	TGTGCTAGTGGTTTGTTGACAGTTTACTACGAGCAGTACTTC
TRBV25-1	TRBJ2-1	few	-	CASSSERGSNEQFF	TGTGCCAGCAGTTCGGAGAGGGGGAGCAATGAGCAGTTCTTC
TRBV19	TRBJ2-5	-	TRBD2	CATRAGVGARQETQYF	TGTGCCACCCGAGCGGGAGTGGGAGCCCGGCAAGAGACCCAGTACTTC
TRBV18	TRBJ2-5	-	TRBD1	CASSPNRDREETQYF	TGTGCCAGCTCACCCAACCGGGACAGGGAAGAGACCCAGTACTTC
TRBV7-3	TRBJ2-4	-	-	CASSSGARRSDIQYF	TGTGCCAGCAGTTCGGGGGCGCGAAGGTCAGACATTCAGTACTTC
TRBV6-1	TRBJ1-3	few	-	CASSEFDRSSGNTIYF	TGTGCCAGCAGTGAGTTCGACAGGAGCTCTGGAAACACCATATATTTT
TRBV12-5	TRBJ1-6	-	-	CASGLGGIAPLHF	TGTGCTAGTGGTTTGGGAGGGATCGCACCCCTCCACTTT
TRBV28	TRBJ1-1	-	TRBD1	CASSLEGARTEAFF	TGTGCCAGCAGTTTGGAGGGGGCGCGCACTGAAGCTTTCTTT
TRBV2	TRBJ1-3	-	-	CASTGLKGYSLSGNTIYF	TGTGCCAGCACCGGCCTTAAGGGCTATTCTCTCTCTGGAAACACCATATATTTT
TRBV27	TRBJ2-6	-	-	CASSFLGTGANVLTF	TGTGCCAGCAGTTTTCTCGGCACTGGGGCCAACGTCCTGACTTTC